This is a list of T cell receptor beta chains from one sample in a study of T cells in localized non-small cell lung cancer. Method: immunoSEQ multiplex PCR; TCRdb's copy keeps in-frame clones and lacks some. The table lists 25,000 to 35,000 clones, around 93% of them singletons. The sample consisted of PBMCs, taken before any cancer treatment. The receptors shown here come from a man aged 40-75 years with stage II lung adenocarcinoma. Both conserved end residues are part of each CDR3. The order of the fields is J gene, D gene, V gene, clone size, CDR3 protein, CDR3 DNA. D genes are given only for firm matches. Size tells how often a clone was seen (once, few, many) or the class of an expanded clone, and some rows leave it out.

J: TRBJ2-2; D: .; V: TRBV28; size: .; CDR3: CASSLGSSSGELFF; DNA: TGTGCCAGCAGTTTAGGAAGTTCGTCCGGGGAGCTGTTTTTT
J: TRBJ1-5; D: TRBD1; V: TRBV28; size: few; CDR3: CASSLGTGGGQPQHF; DNA: TGTGCCAGCAGTTTAGGGACAGGGGGCGGTCAGCCCCAGCATTTT
J: TRBJ2-7; D: .; V: TRBV6-5; size: .; CDR3: CASSYEGGPYEQYF; DNA: TGTGCCAGCAGTTACGAGGGAGGACCCTACGAGCAGTACTTC
J: TRBJ1-1; D: .; V: TRBV28; size: once; CDR3: CASSLAGTPNEAFF; DNA: TGTGCCAGCAGTTTAGCCGGCACCCCCAATGAAGCTTTCTTT
J: TRBJ1-1; D: .; V: TRBV5-1; size: .; CDR3: CASSWDTNTEAFF; DNA: TGCGCCAGCAGCTGGGACACGAACACTGAAGCTTTCTTT
J: TRBJ2-4; D: .; V: TRBV5-4; size: .; CDR3: CASSLRGGSDIQYF; DNA: TGTGCCAGCAGCTTGAGGGGGGGTTCGGACATTCAGTACTTC
J: TRBJ1-5; D: .; V: TRBV25-1; size: .; CDR3: CASSEGADGQPQHF; DNA: TGTGCCAGCAGTGAGGGGGCCGACGGCCAGCCCCAGCATTTT
J: TRBJ1-5; D: .; V: TRBV19; size: few; CDR3: CASSTSGPQHF; DNA: TGTGCCAGTAGTACCAGTGGGCCCCAGCATTTT
J: TRBJ1-1; D: .; V: TRBV11-2; size: .; CDR3: CASSSDRFMAFF; DNA: TGTGCCAGCAGCTCAGACAGGTTCATGGCTTTCTTT
J: TRBJ1-1; D: .; V: TRBV4-3; size: .; CDR3: CASSQDSGTEAFF; DNA: TGCGCCAGCAGCCAAGATTCGGGGACTGAAGCTTTCTTT
J: TRBJ1-5; D: TRBD1; V: TRBV19; size: once; CDR3: CASRFDRGLNQPQHF; DNA: TGTGCCAGTAGGTTCGACAGGGGACTCAATCAGCCCCAGCATTTT
J: TRBJ1-1; D: .; V: TRBV7-3; size: few; CDR3: CASSSGRNTEAFF; DNA: TGTGCCAGCAGCTCCGGACGGAACACTGAAGCTTTCTTT
J: TRBJ2-1; D: TRBD2; V: TRBV25-1; size: .; CDR3: CASSDGLAGVVNEQFF; DNA: TGTGCCAGCAGTGACGGGCTAGCGGGAGTGGTAAATGAGCAGTTCTTC
J: TRBJ2-1; D: .; V: TRBV28; size: once; CDR3: CASRRDGGENEQFF; DNA: TGTGCCAGCAGGCGAGATGGGGGCGAAAATGAGCAGTTCTTC
J: TRBJ1-1; D: .; V: TRBV6-1; size: .; CDR3: CASNFRAQNTEAFF; DNA: TGTGCCAGCAATTTCCGGGCGCAGAACACTGAAGCTTTCTTT
J: TRBJ2-7; D: .; V: TRBV4-1; size: once; CDR3: CASSQGWRGNYEQYF; DNA: TGCGCCAGCAGCCAAGGCTGGCGGGGAAACTACGAGCAGTACTTC
J: TRBJ2-3; D: .; V: TRBV7-2; size: .; CDR3: CASSARPSDTQYF; DNA: TGTGCCAGCAGCGCCAGACCTTCAGATACGCAGTATTTT
J: TRBJ1-6; D: .; V: TRBV7-9; size: few; CDR3: CASSAGTLNSPLHF; DNA: TGTGCCAGCAGCGCCGGGACTCTTAATTCACCCCTCCACTTT
J: TRBJ2-1; D: .; V: TRBV29-1; size: .; CDR3: CSVSEVGRGLYNEQFF; DNA: TGCAGCGTTTCCGAAGTCGGGAGGGGGCTCTACAATGAGCAGTTCTTC
J: TRBJ2-2; D: .; V: TRBV27; size: .; CDR3: CASSLSLDRRAANTGELFF; DNA: TGTGCCAGCAGTTTATCCCTCGACCGACGGGCCGCGAACACCGGGGAGCTGTTTTTT
J: TRBJ2-1; D: .; V: TRBV7-9; size: .; CDR3: CASSSLGAPTSYNEQFF; DNA: TGTGCCAGCAGCTCCCTGGGAGCGCCGACGTCCTACAATGAGCAGTTCTTC
J: TRBJ2-5; D: TRBD1; V: TRBV11-3; size: .; CDR3: CASSLGTGEPQETQYF; DNA: TGTGCCAGCAGCTTGGGGACAGGGGAACCCCAAGAGACCCAGTACTTC
J: TRBJ1-1; D: .; V: TRBV14; size: .; CDR3: CASSQVGSWNTEAFF; DNA: TGTGCCAGCAGCCAAGTAGGGAGCTGGAACACTGAAGCTTTCTTT
J: TRBJ1-2; D: .; V: TRBV19; size: few; CDR3: CASRAGTARGYTF; DNA: TGTGCCAGTAGAGCCGGGACCGCCAGGGGCTACACCTTC
J: TRBJ2-5; D: .; V: TRBV6-4; size: .; CDR3: CASRPSGYIQETQYF; DNA: TGTGCCAGCAGACCAAGCGGGTATATCCAAGAGACCCAGTACTTC
J: TRBJ1-1; D: .; V: TRBV10-3; size: .; CDR3: CAISDGGGTEAFF; DNA: TGTGCCATCAGTGATGGGGGAGGCACTGAAGCTTTCTTT
J: TRBJ2-7; D: TRBD1; V: TRBV6-6; size: .; CDR3: CASSWGQGIHEQYF; DNA: TGTGCCAGCAGCTGGGGACAGGGGATCCACGAGCAGTACTTC
J: TRBJ2-7; D: TRBD1; V: TRBV15; size: .; CDR3: CAKPKDRGTHEQYF; DNA: TGTGCCAAGCCAAAGGACAGGGGGACGCACGAGCAGTACTTC
J: TRBJ1-1; D: TRBD1; V: TRBV19; size: .; CDR3: CASRAPGTAPAAFF; DNA: TGTGCCAGTAGAGCTCCTGGGACAGCGCCGGCGGCTTTCTTT
J: TRBJ1-2; D: .; V: TRBV28; size: few; CDR3: CASSWQYGYTF; DNA: TGTGCCAGCAGTTGGCAGTATGGCTACACCTTC
J: TRBJ2-1; D: .; V: TRBV7-9; size: .; CDR3: CASSSPLDRVDEQFF; DNA: TGTGCCAGCAGCTCACCTCTAGATAGGGTGGATGAGCAGTTCTTC
J: TRBJ2-1; D: .; V: TRBV11-1; size: .; CDR3: CASSADAVSYNEQFF; DNA: TGTGCCAGCAGCGCAGATGCAGTGTCCTACAATGAGCAGTTCTTC
J: TRBJ2-7; D: TRBD1; V: TRBV12-5; size: .; CDR3: CASGNRGTYEQYF; DNA: TGTGCTAGTGGTAACAGGGGGACCTACGAGCAGTACTTC
J: TRBJ1-4; D: .; V: TRBV5-1; size: .; CDR3: CASSSGAYEKLFF; DNA: TGCGCCAGCAGCTCGGGAGCTTATGAAAAACTGTTTTTT
J: TRBJ2-3; D: TRBD2; V: TRBV19; size: .; CDR3: CASTFGFDTGGEGTDTQYF; DNA: TGTGCCAGTACCTTCGGCTTCGACACGGGAGGGGAAGGAACAGATACGCAGTATTTT
J: TRBJ1-2; D: .; V: TRBV27; size: .; CDR3: CASSSVTNYGYTF; DNA: TGTGCCAGCAGTTCAGTTACTAACTATGGCTACACCTTC
J: TRBJ2-3; D: .; V: TRBV4-1; size: .; CDR3: CASSQILDTQYF; DNA: TGCGCCAGCAGCCAAATCCTTGATACGCAGTATTTT
J: TRBJ2-1; D: .; V: TRBV10-3; size: .; CDR3: CAINPGDAYNEQFF; DNA: TGTGCCATCAATCCGGGGGATGCCTACAATGAGCAGTTCTTC
J: TRBJ1-1; D: .; V: TRBV4-2; size: few; CDR3: CASSQANTEAFF; DNA: TGTGCCAGCAGCCAAGCGAACACTGAAGCTTTCTTT
J: TRBJ2-5; D: .; V: TRBV27; size: .; CDR3: CASARPGVFGETQYF; DNA: TGTGCCAGCGCCAGGCCGGGGGTTTTTGGAGAGACCCAGTACTTC
J: TRBJ2-1; D: TRBD2; V: TRBV4-3; size: .; CDR3: CASSRGSGRVNNEQFF; DNA: TGCGCCAGCAGCCGCGGGAGCGGGAGGGTAAACAATGAGCAGTTCTTC
J: TRBJ1-5; D: .; V: TRBV10-1; size: few; CDR3: CASSEIGQPQHF; DNA: TGCGCCAGCAGTGAGATAGGTCAGCCCCAGCATTTT
J: TRBJ2-1; D: .; V: TRBV10-3; size: .; CDR3: CAIMDAYNEQFF; DNA: TGTGCCATCATGGATGCTTACAATGAGCAGTTCTTC
J: TRBJ2-3; D: .; V: TRBV14; size: .; CDR3: CASSQAQTSTDTQYF; DNA: TGTGCCAGCAGCCAAGCCCAGACTAGCACAGATACGCAGTATTTT
J: TRBJ1-1; D: .; V: TRBV21-1; size: .; CDR3: CASSKPLRERRAFF; DNA: TGTGCCAGCAGCAAACCCCTGAGAGAGAGACGGGCTTTCTTT
J: TRBJ2-3; D: .; V: TRBV2; size: .; CDR3: CASSGGTDTQYF; DNA: TGTGCCAGCAGTGGAGGGACAGATACGCAGTATTTT
J: TRBJ2-7; D: .; V: TRBV2; size: .; CDR3: CASSDEWGDEQYF; DNA: TGTGCCAGCAGTGACGAATGGGGGGACGAGCAGTACTTC
J: TRBJ2-5; D: .; V: TRBV7-2; size: .; CDR3: CASSLEHPRAQYF; DNA: TGTGCCAGCAGCTTAGAACACCCCCGGGCCCAGTACTTC
J: TRBJ2-5; D: .; V: TRBV7-9; size: .; CDR3: CASSLSRLETQYF; DNA: TGTGCCAGCAGCCTATCTAGGTTGGAGACCCAGTACTTC
J: TRBJ1-4; D: .; V: TRBV5-5; size: .; CDR3: CASSADSPTNEKLFF; DNA: TGTGCCAGCAGCGCCGACAGCCCAACTAATGAAAAACTGTTTTTT